The 29 T cell receptor beta chains below were found in one sample sequenced in a study of cytomegalovirus exposure and HLA in healthy donors. PCR was performed using 60 Vbeta and 13 Jbeta primers. Libraries were prepared by immunoSEQ multiplex PCR; TCRdb keeps only in-frame clonotypes and omits some of them. The sample data list about 140,000 clones. The sample comprised PBMCs. The receptor source for this set is a male donor in good health and CMV-seronegative.

V is TRBV29-1 and J is TRBJ1-4; D is undetermined. The CDR3 has 12 residues. Germline V gene data show CDR1 as SQVTM and CDR2 as ANQGSEA. V lost 7 bases and J 6 bases, leaving 12 bases between the germline ends. The CDR3 coding sequence is TGCAGCGCCCTGGCGGGATATGAAAAACTGTTTTTT. Protein product: CSALAGYEKLFF.

V is TRBV30 and J is TRBJ1-2; D is perhaps TRBD1 (5 bases). This CDR3 contains 13 residues. V gave up 1 base and J gave up 5 bases, with 11 bases separating them. Germline V gives CDR1 GTSNPN, CDR2 SVGIG (reference sequence). The CDR3 spells CAWSDGGIYGYTF. CDR3 DNA sequence: TGTGCCTGGAGTGACGGGGGGATTTATGGCTACACCTTC.

V usage is TRBV2 and J usage is TRBJ1-6, with D hard to call. Trimming pared 6 bases from V and 5 bases from J, leaving 17 bases between. The CDR3 has 16 amino acids. Germline lookup yields CDR1 SNHLY and CDR2 FYNNEI. The DNA of the CDR3 is TGTGCCAGCAGCCGGGGTCAGGCTAGAGATAATTCACCCCTCCACTTT. This encodes CASSRGQARDNSPLHF.

V is TRBV6-1 and J is TRBJ2-3; no reliable D call. V was trimmed by 2 bases and J by 5 bases, leaving 11 bases between them. The CDR3 contains 14 residues. Per germline, CDR1 MNHNS and CDR2 SASEGT. CDR3 in amino acids: CASSEPPFGDTQYF. In nucleotides, the CDR3 is TGTGCCAGCAGTGAACCCCCGTTCGGAGATACGCAGTATTTT.

The chain couples TRBV19 to TRBJ2-7; TRBD1 matches at 9 bases. Germline V lookup: CDR1 LNHDA, CDR2 SQIVND (reference sequence). Trimming took 5 bases from V and 5 from J; bases not matched to a gene: 10. The CDR3 has 15 amino acids. CDR3 coding DNA: TGTGCCAGTAGTCTCTCCGGGACAGGGACAAACGAGCAGTACTTC. Protein: CASSLSGTGTNEQYF.

The V call is TRBV19, the J call TRBJ1-2, with D perhaps matching TRBD1 (6 bases). CDR1 is LNHDA and CDR2 is SQIVND in the germline V gene (reference sequence). This CDR3 is built from 15 residues. Trimming removed 7 bases from V and 2 bases from J, with 17 bases in between. The CDR3 DNA sequence: TGTGCCAGTACCTTCGCCGGGACACCCAACTATGGCTACACCTTC. Its protein is CASTFAGTPNYGYTF.

The chain uses TRBV6-5 and TRBJ1-1; 7 bases fit TRBD1. There are 13 residues in the CDR3. Germline lookup yields CDR1 MNHEY and CDR2 SVGAGI. V was pared by 7 bases and J by 7 bases, with 9 bases of the junction left unmatched. DNA of the CDR3: TGTGCCAGCACCTCCGGGACAGAGGGTGAAGCTTTCTTT. It yields the protein CASTSGTEGEAFF.

The CDR3 nucleotides are TGTGCCAGCAGCTTGTTAGCGGGAGTTCTGGACGAGCAGTACTTC. As protein: CASSLLAGVLDEQYF. This chain uses TRBV7-9 with TRBJ2-7, with 9 bases matching TRBD2. This CDR3 contains 15 residues. Losses at the gene ends were 3 bases for V and 5 bases for J; bases not matched to a gene: 8. Germline values: CDR1 SEHNR, CDR2 FQNEAQ (reference sequence). Together with reference TRBV7-9 and TRBJ2-7, the CDR3 gives the full variable domain: DTGVSQNPRHKITKRGQNVTFRCDPISEHNRLYWYRQTLGQGPEFLTYFQNEAQLEKSRLLSDRFSAERPKGSFSTLEIQRTEQGDSAMYLCASSLLAGVLDEQYFGPGTRLTVT.

Notes on this clone: This CDR3 is also generated by other DNA sequences in the sample. The chain employs TRBV6-5 and TRBJ2-7, with a tentative D call TRBD1 (5 bases). V was clipped by 2 bases and J by 0 bases, with 8 bases between them. The V gene's germline CDR1 is MNHEY and CDR2 SVGAGI. The CDR3 is 14 amino acids. The CDR3 DNA follows: TGTGCCAGCAGTTACAGGGGAAGCTCCTACGAGCAGTACTTC. Translating gives CASSYRGSSYEQYF.

The CDR3 region is CASSYLAPRSNYGYTF. CDR3 DNA: TGTGCCAGCAGTTACTTGGCGCCGCGGTCTAACTATGGCTACACCTTC. The rearrangement links TRBV6-5 to TRBJ1-2; D gene uncertain. The CDR3 totals 16 residues. V lost 1 base and J 0 bases, leaving 12 bases between the germline ends. The germline V gene has CDR1 MNHEY and CDR2 SVGAGI.

The chain has TRBV9 and TRBJ2-4; 10 bases agree with TRBD1. The CDR3 is 20 residues long. The germline CDR1 and CDR2 sequences are SGDLS and YYNGEE. Trimming at V came to 0 bases and at J to 1 base, leaving 13 bases not matched to a gene. The CDR3 loop is CASSVDRTGGLGKAKNIQYF. As DNA, the CDR3 is TGTGCCAGCAGCGTAGATAGGACAGGGGGATTAGGGAAGGCCAAAAACATTCAGTACTTC.

The rearrangement joins TRBV10-1 to TRBJ2-2, with TRBD1 matching 10 bases. The CDR3 contains 17 residues. The V and J ends lost 4 bases and 5 bases, in that order; junction bases with no gene match: 10. Germline V CDR1 and CDR2: WNHNN, SYGVQD (reference sequence). In nucleotides, the CDR3 is TGCGCCAGCAGTGCGTCCGGGACAGGGGCAGGGACCGGGGAGCTGTTTTTT. Translating gives CASSASGTGAGTGELFF.

The chain links TRBV7-2 to TRBJ2-7; TRBD2 matches 8 bases. This CDR3 region has 13 residues. Germline-derived CDR1 and CDR2 are SGHTA and FQGNSA. V lost 3 bases to trimming and J lost 7 bases; unmatched junction nucleotides: 5. The CDR3 loop is CASSFWREVEQYF. The CDR3, as DNA: TGTGCCAGCAGCTTTTGGCGGGAGGTGGAGCAGTACTTC.

The chain joins TRBV30 to TRBJ2-7, with D possibly being TRBD1 (5 bases). This CDR3 is built from 13 residues. Deletions cut 5 bases from V and 0 bases from J, with 11 bases between. CDR1 is GTSNPN, CDR2 SVGIG, per germline (reference sequence). CDR3 in DNA: TGTGCCTGGGGGGCGACCAGCTCCTACGAGCAGTACTTC. Protein sequence: CAWGATSSYEQYF.

The chain uses TRBV27 and TRBJ2-7; D unresolved. The CDR3 has 12 amino acids. Trimming pared 4 bases from V and 3 bases from J, leaving 7 bases between. CDR1 and CDR2 (germline): MNHEY, SMNVEV (reference sequence). The DNA for the CDR3 is TGTGCCAGCAGTTCACACAGCTACGAGCAGTACTTC. It encodes CASSSHSYEQYF.

This chain connects TRBV28 to TRBJ2-3; D remains ambiguous. The germline V gene has CDR1 MDHEN and CDR2 SYDVKM. Trimming took 5 bases from V and 3 from J, leaving 3 bases between them. The CDR3 covers 11 residues. The DNA of the CDR3 is TGTGCCAGCAGTCTAACAGATACGCAGTATTTT. This codes for CASSLTDTQYF.

V is TRBV19 and J is TRBJ1-5; D is unclear. There are 14 residues in the CDR3. Germline V lookup: CDR1 LNHDA, CDR2 SQIVND (reference sequence). V was pared by 7 bases and J by 2 bases, with 12 bases between. The CDR3 bases are TGTGCCAGTAAACGGGGAAAGGGCAATCAGCCCCAGCATTTT. Protein: CASKRGKGNQPQHF. Full variable domain (missing parts from reference TRBV19 and TRBJ1-5): DGGITQSPKYLFRKEGQNVTLSCEQNLNHDAMYWYRQDPGQGLRLIYYSQIVNDFQKGDIAEGYSVSREKKESFPLTVTSAQKNPTAFYLCASKRGKGNQPQHFGDGTRLSIL.

The gene calls are TRBV13 and TRBJ2-5; D remains unclear. With the DNA end fitting TRBJ2-7 better, the J assignment may be wrong. The CDR3 is 13 residues long. CDR1 is PRHDT, CDR2 FYEKMQ, per germline (reference sequence). Here the CDR3 reads CASSSESSYEQYF. The CDR3 bases are TGTGCCAGCAGCTCGGAGAGCTCCTACGAGCAGTACTTC.

V usage is TRBV5-1 and J usage is TRBJ1-2; unclear D gene. V gave up 1 base and J gave up 5 bases, with 9 bases separating them. The CDR3 runs 13 residues. The V gene's germline CDR1 is SGHRS and CDR2 YFSETQ. The CDR3 region is CASSLPADYGYTF. CDR3 DNA: TGCGCCAGCAGCTTGCCTGCGGATTATGGCTACACCTTC.

The V and J genes are TRBV25-1 and TRBJ1-2, with D hard to call. The CDR3 sequence is 11 residues long. Germline V lookup: CDR1 MGHDK, CDR2 SYGVNS. The V and J ends lost 4 bases and 8 bases respectively, with 8 bases between them. Written as DNA, the CDR3 is TGTGCCAGCAGTGTTCTCTACGGCTACACCTTC. Its translation is CASSVLYGYTF.

The chain uses TRBV7-2 and TRBJ1-2; no clear D gene. The CDR3 spans 13 residues. The germline V and J ends were trimmed by 6 bases and 8 bases, with 16 bases remaining between them. The germline gives CDR1 SGHTA, CDR2 FQGNSA. CDR3 region: CASSFTQGGGYTF. DNA for the CDR3: TGTGCCAGCAGTTTCACTCAAGGAGGAGGCTACACCTTC.

This chain links TRBV9 with TRBJ1-1, with a weak D call TRBD1 (5 bases). CDR3 length: 13 amino acids. Germline V gene lookup returns CDR1 SGDLS and CDR2 YYNGEE. V shed 4 bases and J shed 3 bases, with 10 bases lying between them. The CDR3 here is CASSTGGDTEAFF. CDR3 bases: TGTGCCAGCAGCACCGGGGGGGACACTGAAGCTTTCTTT.

The CDR3 DNA reads TGTGCCAGCAGCGACCCGGGGACCCAGTACTTC. It translates to CASSDPGTQYF. This rearrangement joins TRBV9 to TRBJ2-5, with D hard to call. Germline V gives CDR1 SGDLS, CDR2 YYNGEE. The CDR3 consists of 11 residues. V dropped 3 bases and J dropped 7 bases, with 7 bases sitting between them.

The rearrangement uses TRBV28 and TRBJ1-3; 9 bases are a match to TRBD1. Unmatched junction bases numbered 12, after V lost 3 bases and J lost 9 bases. Germline V lookup: CDR1 MDHEN, CDR2 SYDVKM. The CDR3 is 16 amino acids. CDR3 residues: CASSFETGGPGGTIYF. CDR3 DNA sequence: TGTGCCAGCAGTTTTGAGACAGGGGGGCCTGGGGGCACCATATATTTT.

The V and J genes are TRBV7-9 and TRBJ1-5, with 9 bases identical to TRBD1. Per germline, CDR1 SEHNR and CDR2 FQNEAQ (reference sequence). The trim removed 2 bases at V and 9 bases at J, leaving 17 bases unmatched. The CDR3 has 18 amino acids. The CDR3 sequence: CASSLYGTGQGFLGPQHF. In nucleotides, the CDR3 is TGTGCCAGCAGCTTATATGGAACTGGACAGGGGTTTTTGGGGCCCCAGCATTTT. The whole variable domain, filled in from reference TRBV7-9 and TRBJ1-5, reads DTGVSQNPRHKITKRGQNVTFRCDPISEHNRLYWYRQTLGQGPEFLTYFQNEAQLEKSRLLSDRFSAERPKGSFSTLEIQRTEQGDSAMYLCASSLYGTGQGFLGPQHFGDGTRLSIL.

This chain links TRBV11-2 with TRBJ2-7; D unclear. Trimming stripped 0 bases from V and 6 bases from J, with 12 bases between. The V gene's germline CDR1 is SGHAT and CDR2 FQNNGV. CDR3 length equals 14 residues. CDR3 loop: CASSLEAKITEQYF. CDR3 nucleotide sequence: TGTGCCAGCAGCTTAGAGGCCAAGATAACCGAGCAGTACTTC.

Here the CDR3 reads CASSVGTGRLYGYTF. The DNA for the CDR3 is TGTGCCAGCAGTGTTGGGACAGGGAGGCTCTATGGCTACACCTTC. The J gene is TRBJ1-2, the V gene TRBV27, with 9 bases lining up with TRBD1. The germline gives CDR1 MNHEY, CDR2 SMNVEV (reference sequence). The J segment lost 4 bases and the V segment lost 5 bases, leaving 8 bases of the junction unmatched. The CDR3 sequence is 15 residues long.

The rearrangement links TRBV6-5 to TRBJ2-7; 9 nucleotides match TRBD2. J gave up 2 bases and V 0 bases, and 5 bases lay outside the gene matches. This CDR3 region has 16 residues. In germline, CDR1 is MNHEY, CDR2 SVGAGI. CDR3 region: CASSYSASGITYEQYF. CDR3 bases: TGTGCCAGCAGTTACTCGGCTAGCGGGATAACCTACGAGCAGTACTTC.

The chain has TRBV19 and TRBJ2-7, with D maybe TRBD2 (5 bases). CDR1 LNHDA and CDR2 SQIVND come from the germline V gene (reference sequence). The length of the CDR3 is 15 residues. V lost 4 bases to trimming and J lost 1 base, with 14 bases between them. CDR3 protein: CASSNAWESSYEQYF. Here the CDR3 DNA reads TGTGCCAGTAGTAATGCGTGGGAGTCATCCTACGAGCAGTACTTC.